The next 29 T cell receptor beta chains were all read from a single sample in a study of blood T cell repertoires in COVID-19. Method: immunoSEQ multiplex PCR; TCRdb's copy keeps in-frame clones and lacks some. This sample yields 150,000 to 200,000 clones, of which around 89% are seen a single time; about 2.1% belongs to the top ten. Sequencing used peripheral blood. These receptors were collected from a man younger than 35 who had recovered from COVID-19.

This sequence joins TRBV7-9 and TRBJ2-7; 15 bases align to TRBD2. With 4 bases clipped from V and 7 bases from J, the junction kept 11 bases outside the gene matches. The CDR3 is made up of 17 amino acids. Germline V gene sequence: CDR1 SEHNR, CDR2 FQNEAQ (reference sequence). CDR3 nucleotides: TGTGCCAGCAGCTCCACCCCGGGACTAGCGGGAGGCTGGGAGCAGTACTTC. Amino acids: CASSSTPGLAGGWEQYF.

The rearrangement uses TRBV18 and TRBJ1-2; 10 bases are a match to TRBD1. The germline gives CDR1 KGHSH, CDR2 LQKENI. This CDR3 spans 16 amino acids. J was trimmed by 4 bases and V by 5 bases; bases with no gene match: 10. The CDR3 loop reads CASSSGTGAPGYGYTF. The CDR3 DNA follows: TGTGCCAGCTCATCCGGGACAGGGGCTCCGGGCTATGGCTACACCTTC.

CDR3 in amino acids: CATAYLAGGGNEQFF. The CDR3 region has the DNA TGTGCCACTGCATATCTAGCGGGAGGGGGGAATGAGCAGTTCTTC. The rearrangement uses TRBV25-1 and TRBJ2-1; 12 bases match TRBD2. Germline V gene data show CDR1 as MGHDK and CDR2 as SYGVNS. J gave up 7 bases and V 10 bases, and 11 bases lay outside the gene matches. The CDR3 totals 15 residues.

This chain uses TRBV2 with TRBJ2-3; D possibly corresponds to TRBD1 (5 bases). This CDR3 contains 15 residues. Trimming took 2 bases from V and 4 from J, leaving 13 bases between them. Germline V gene sequence: CDR1 SNHLY, CDR2 FYNNEI. DNA of the CDR3: TGTGCCAGCAGTGAAAGGACAAGTCCCCCAGATACGCAGTATTTT. It is translated as CASSERTSPPDTQYF.

This chain connects TRBV15 to TRBJ2-2; 14 bases map to TRBD2. Germline CDR1 is LNHNV and CDR2 is YYDKDF (reference sequence). CDR3 size: 16 residues. V was clipped by 4 bases and J by 5 bases; unmatched bases: 3. The CDR3 bases are TGTGCCACCAGCATGGGGACTAGCGGGGGAACCGGGGAGCTGTTTTTT. Translation: CATSMGTSGGTGELFF.

The chain has TRBV25-1 and TRBJ1-1; 9 bases fit TRBD1. Germline CDR1 reads MGHDK; CDR2 reads SYGVNS. V dropped 8 bases and J dropped 4; count of bases not matched to a gene: 11. The length of the CDR3 is 15 residues. CDR3 loop: CASGTGMVVGTEAFF. In DNA, the CDR3 is TGTGCCAGCGGGACAGGGATGGTTGTTGGCACTGAAGCTTTCTTT.

The V gene is TRBV6-2 or TRBV6-3, the J gene TRBJ2-7; no definite D call. The length of the CDR3 is 13 residues. V lost 7 bases and J lost 7, with 17 bases in between. Per the germline V gene, CDR1 is MNHEY and CDR2 is SVGEGT. CDR3 amino acids: CASTPLIREEQYF. CDR3 coding DNA: TGTGCCAGCACCCCGCTTATCCGCGAGGAGCAGTACTTC.

The chain has TRBV7-8 and TRBJ1-5; D is uncertain. Looked up from germline, CDR1 is SGHVS and CDR2 is FQNEAQ. The CDR3 contains 13 residues. V gave up 3 bases and J gave up 8 bases, with 11 bases separating them. CDR3 region: CASSFLTGKPQHF. The CDR3 DNA sequence: TGTGCCAGCAGCTTCCTTACGGGGAAGCCCCAGCATTTT.

V and J are TRBV10-3 and TRBJ1-1; D is possibly TRBD1 (6 bases). Germline V gene sequence: CDR1 ENHRY, CDR2 SYGVKD. The length of the CDR3 is 13 residues. V was shortened by 4 bases and J by 6 bases, with 12 bases between the two germline ends. Here the CDR3 DNA reads TGTGCCATCAGTGGAGGACAGAGCGCTGAAGCTTTCTTT. Translation gives CAISGGQSAEAFF.

In DNA form, the CDR3 reads TGTGCCACGGCCTCCTGGGGGGGAAACTATGGCTACACCTTC. This translates into CATASWGGNYGYTF. The chain couples TRBV27 to TRBJ1-2; D is possibly TRBD1 (5 bases). V dropped 10 bases and J dropped 2 bases, with 17 bases sitting between them. Germline lookup yields CDR1 MNHEY and CDR2 SMNVEV (reference sequence). The CDR3 covers 14 residues.

This sequence joins TRBV6-6 and TRBJ2-7; TRBD2 matches 8 bases. CDR1 MNHNY and CDR2 SVGAGI come from the germline V gene (reference sequence). V lost 7 bases, J lost 4 bases, and 9 bases stayed unmatched. CDR3 length: 14 amino acids. The chain's CDR3 is CASKKSSGLYEQYF. DNA of the CDR3: TGTGCCAGCAAAAAATCTAGCGGGCTTTACGAGCAGTACTTC.

The J gene is TRBJ2-6, the V gene TRBV9; 9 nucleotides line up with TRBD1. CDR3 length equals 17 residues. The germline CDR1 and CDR2 sequences are SGDLS and YYNGEE. V was clipped by 3 bases and J by 0 bases; unmatched bases: 4. CDR3 region: CASSGTGAYSGANVLTF. The CDR3 nucleotides are TGTGCCAGCAGCGGGACAGGGGCGTACTCTGGGGCCAACGTCCTGACTTTC.

V and J are TRBV15 and TRBJ2-1, with 10 bases fitting TRBD1. In germline, CDR1 is LNHNV, CDR2 YYDKDF (reference sequence). This CDR3 contains 15 residues. Trimming removed 0 bases from V and 7 bases from J; junction bases left unmatched: 3. DNA of the CDR3: TGTGCCACCAGCAGAGAAGGGACAGGGGAGAATGAGCAGTTCTTC. Its protein product is CATSREGTGENEQFF.

The chain's CDR3 is CASSLEGQYNSPLHF. CDR3 nucleotides: TGCGCCAGCAGCTTAGAGGGACAATATAATTCACCCCTCCACTTT. The chain links TRBV5-1 to TRBJ1-6, with a weak D call TRBD1 (6 bases). Per germline, CDR1 SGHRS and CDR2 YFSETQ. The V end was cut by 2 bases, the J end by 4 bases, with 10 bases between. CDR3 length: 15 amino acids.

This clone came up once. This chain uses TRBV18 with TRBJ1-2, with TRBD1 matching over 8 bases. Germline V lookup: CDR1 KGHSH, CDR2 LQKENI. V shed 3 bases and J 0 bases; nucleotides not matched to a gene: 3. The CDR3 totals 15 residues. The chain's CDR3 is CASSPETGANYGYTF. The CDR3, as DNA: TGTGCCAGCTCACCCGAGACAGGGGCTAACTATGGCTACACCTTC. The variable domain in full, with the rest retrieved from reference TRBV18 and TRBJ1-2, is NAGVMQNPRHLVRRRGQEARLRCSPMKGHSHVYWYRQLPEEGLKFMVYLQKENIIDESGMPKERFSAEFPKEGPSILRIQQVVRGDSAAYFCASSPETGANYGYTFGSGTRLTVV.

The chain recombines TRBV7-6 with TRBJ1-1; 9 bases are a match to TRBD1. Per the germline V gene, CDR1 is SGHVS and CDR2 is FNYEAQ. V was clipped by 5 bases and J by 1 base; unmatched bases: 2. The CDR3 is 14 residues long. The CDR3 here is CASSRGQGNTEAFF. CDR3 coding DNA: TGTGCCAGCAGCAGGGGACAGGGGAACACTGAAGCTTTCTTT. The full variable domain, with the rest looked up from reference TRBV7-6 and TRBJ1-1, is GAGVSQSPRYKVTKRGQDVALRCDPISGHVSLYWYRQALGQGPEFLTYFNYEAQQDKSGLPNDRFSAERPEGSISTLTIQRTEQRDSAMYRCASSRGQGNTEAFFGQGTRLTVV.

The rearrangement links TRBV3-1 (or the pseudogene TRBV3-2) to TRBJ2-3; D is uncertain. Trimming cost V 1 base and J 5 bases, with 4 bases left between them. The germline CDR1 and CDR2 sequences are LGHDT and YNNKEL (reference sequence). This CDR3 is built from 12 residues. The CDR3 loop reads CASSQGQDTQYF. CDR3 bases: TGTGCCAGCAGCCAAGGACAAGATACGCAGTATTTT.

About this clone itself: One end of the junction varies from germline; a read error may be responsible. The chain couples TRBV12-3 or TRBV12-4 to TRBJ2-7; D is possibly TRBD2 (6 bases). There are 12 residues in the CDR3. The CDR3 region is CASSLFRGLIDF. The CDR3 DNA reads as TGTGCCAGCAGTTTATTCCGGGGACTCATAGACTTC.

V and J are TRBV20-1 and TRBJ2-7; TRBD1 is a possible D gene (5 bases). With 3 bases removed from V and 7 bases from J, the gap between germline ends came to 16 bases. The length of the CDR3 is 13 residues. The V gene's germline CDR1 is DFQATT and CDR2 SNEGSKA (reference sequence). CDR3 DNA sequence: TGCAGTGCTAGTCGTCAGGGTCCGCGAGAGCAGTACTTC. Protein sequence: CSASRQGPREQYF.

The chain combines TRBV2 with TRBJ1-1; D gene uncertain. The CDR3 runs to 13 residues. CDR1 is SNHLY, CDR2 FYNNEI, per germline. The V gene lost 6 bases and the J gene lost 1 base, with 9 bases spanning the gap. The CDR3 sequence is CASSPRGNTEAFF. Written as DNA, the CDR3 is TGTGCCAGCAGCCCCCGGGGGAACACTGAAGCTTTCTTT.

The chain couples TRBV5-4 to TRBJ1-2; TRBD1 aligns across 9 bases. V shed 3 bases and J 8 bases; nucleotides not matched to a gene: 11. Germline-derived CDR1 and CDR2 are SGHNT and YYREEE (reference sequence). The CDR3 spans 15 residues. The CDR3 nucleotides are TGTGCCAGCAGCTCAAATGTCGGGACAGGGTACGGCTACACCTTC. This gives the protein CASSSNVGTGYGYTF.

The genes are TRBV30 and TRBJ1-3, with no clear D. Germline V lookup: CDR1 GTSNPN, CDR2 SVGIG (reference sequence). The CDR3 covers 14 residues. The V end was cut by 5 bases, the J end by 1 base, with 12 bases between. CDR3 DNA: TGTGCCTGGTGGGGAGTGTCGTCTGGAAACACCATATATTTT. Protein sequence: CAWWGVSSGNTIYF.

The sample holds a few counts of this clone. The CDR3 loop is CATSRGLAGSSYEQYF. Here the CDR3 DNA reads TGTGCCACCAGCAGAGGACTAGCGGGGAGCTCCTACGAGCAGTACTTC. V usage is TRBV15 and J usage is TRBJ2-7; TRBD2 matches 11 bases. V shed 1 base and J 0 bases; nucleotides not matched to a gene: 2. The length of the CDR3 is 16 residues. The germline CDR1 and CDR2 sequences are LNHNV and YYDKDF (reference sequence).

This clone was observed a single time. This rearrangement joins TRBV5-4 to TRBJ2-5, with a possible D match to TRBD2 (6 bases). Germline-derived CDR1 and CDR2 are SGHNT and YYREEE (reference sequence). This CDR3 contains 15 residues. Trimming took off 0 bases at V and 1 base at J, with 10 bases between the two ends. CDR3 nucleotide sequence: TGTGCCAGCAGCTTGGCCGGGGGATTCCAAGAGACCCAGTACTTC. It translates to CASSLAGGFQETQYF.

The chain is built from TRBV6-2 or TRBV6-3 and TRBJ1-2, with D possibly matching TRBD1 (5 bases). The V end was cut by 2 bases, the J end by 6 bases, with 13 bases between. The CDR3 has 14 residues. Looked up from germline, CDR1 is MNHEY and CDR2 is SVGEGT. The CDR3 DNA is TGTGCCAGCAGTTACGACAGAACCCCTGATGGCTACACCTTC. Protein: CASSYDRTPDGYTF.

The chain links TRBV13 to TRBJ2-1; 11 bases are a match to TRBD1. Trimming at V came to 5 bases and at J to 4 bases, leaving 13 bases not matched to a gene. The CDR3 sequence is 18 residues long. Germline CDR1 is PRHDT and CDR2 is FYEKMQ (reference sequence). CDR3 loop: CASSTHYPDRGLYNEQFF. In DNA, the CDR3 is TGTGCCAGCAGCACCCACTACCCGGACAGGGGGCTGTACAATGAGCAGTTCTTC.

This chain connects TRBV4-3 to TRBJ2-3; TRBD2 is a possible D gene (6 bases). The CDR3 runs 18 residues. The germline V and J ends were trimmed by 1 base and 2 bases, with 19 bases remaining between them. CDR1 is LGHNA and CDR2 is YSLEER in the germline V gene. The CDR3 sequence is CASSQATSLAYYTDTQYF. The CDR3 DNA is TGCGCCAGCAGCCAAGCTACTAGCCTAGCCTATTACACAGATACGCAGTATTTT.

The chain employs TRBV10-3 and TRBJ2-1; TRBD2 agrees at 13 bases. The CDR3 sequence is 14 residues long. The V gene end was trimmed by 7 bases and the J gene end by 7 bases; junction bases not matched to a gene: 4. CDR1 ENHRY and CDR2 SYGVKD come from the germline V gene. Here the CDR3 DNA reads TGTGCCATCAAGGGGACTAGCGGGACGAATGAGCAGTTCTTC. This encodes CAIKGTSGTNEQFF.

The table lists this clone with a few counts. V usage is TRBV4-3 and J usage is TRBJ1-1; TRBD1 aligns across 8 bases. The CDR3 is 15 amino acids. Germline V gene sequence: CDR1 LGHNA, CDR2 YSLEER. The V and J ends lost 4 bases and 1 base, in that order; junction bases with no gene match: 5. The CDR3 here is CASSRGDRQNTEAFF. The CDR3 DNA reads TGCGCCAGCAGCCGAGGGGACAGGCAGAACACTGAAGCTTTCTTT.